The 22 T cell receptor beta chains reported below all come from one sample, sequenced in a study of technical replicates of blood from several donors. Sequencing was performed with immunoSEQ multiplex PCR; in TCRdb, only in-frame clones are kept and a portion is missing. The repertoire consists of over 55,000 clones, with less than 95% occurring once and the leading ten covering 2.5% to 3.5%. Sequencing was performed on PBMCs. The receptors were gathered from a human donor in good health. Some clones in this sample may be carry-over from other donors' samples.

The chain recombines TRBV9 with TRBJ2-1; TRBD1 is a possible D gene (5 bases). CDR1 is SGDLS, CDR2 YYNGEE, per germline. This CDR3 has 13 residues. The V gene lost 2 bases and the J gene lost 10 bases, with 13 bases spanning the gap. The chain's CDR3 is CASSVLQGLEQFF. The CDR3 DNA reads TGTGCCAGCAGCGTTCTCCAGGGCCTCGAGCAGTTCTTC.

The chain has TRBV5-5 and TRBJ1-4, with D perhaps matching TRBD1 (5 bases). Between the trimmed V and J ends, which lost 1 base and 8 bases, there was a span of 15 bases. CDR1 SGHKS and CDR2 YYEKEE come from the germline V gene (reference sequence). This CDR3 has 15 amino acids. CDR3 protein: CASSLRFSGKEKLFF. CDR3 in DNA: TGTGCCAGCAGCTTGAGGTTTTCAGGGAAAGAAAAACTGTTTTTT. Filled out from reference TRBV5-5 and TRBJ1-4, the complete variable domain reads DAGVTQSPTHLIKTRGQQVTLRCSPISGHKSVSWYQQVLGQGPQFIFQYYEKEERGRGNFPDRFSARQFPNYSSELNVNALLLGDSALYLCASSLRFSGKEKLFFGSGTQLSVL.

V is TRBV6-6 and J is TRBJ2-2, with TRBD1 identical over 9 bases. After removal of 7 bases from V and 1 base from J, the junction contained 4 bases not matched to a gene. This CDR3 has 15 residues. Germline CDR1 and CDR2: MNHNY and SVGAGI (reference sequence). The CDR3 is CASKGGQGNTGELFF. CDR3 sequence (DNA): TGTGCCAGCAAGGGGGGACAGGGGAACACCGGGGAGCTGTTTTTT.

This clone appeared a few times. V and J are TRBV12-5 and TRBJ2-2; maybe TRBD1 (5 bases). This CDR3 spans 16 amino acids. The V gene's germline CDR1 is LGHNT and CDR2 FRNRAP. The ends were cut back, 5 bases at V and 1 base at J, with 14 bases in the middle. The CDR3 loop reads CASGPPGLVNTGELFF. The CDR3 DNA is TGTGCTAGTGGTCCCCCAGGGCTTGTGAACACCGGGGAGCTGTTTTTT.

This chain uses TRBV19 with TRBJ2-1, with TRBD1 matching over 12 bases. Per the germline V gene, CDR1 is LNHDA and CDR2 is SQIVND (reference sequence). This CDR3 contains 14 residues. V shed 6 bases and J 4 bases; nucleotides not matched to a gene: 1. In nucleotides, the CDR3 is TGTGCCAGTAGGGGACAGGGGGCGTACAATGAGCAGTTCTTC. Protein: CASRGQGAYNEQFF.

In nucleotides, the CDR3 is TGCGCCAGCAGCTTGGAGGAGGACCAAGAGACCCAGTACTTC. Encoded protein: CASSLEEDQETQYF. The chain employs TRBV5-1 and TRBJ2-5; D perhaps matches TRBD2 (5 bases). The germline V gene encodes CDR1 SGHRS and CDR2 YFSETQ. V lost 0 bases and J lost 0, with 6 bases in between. CDR3 length: 14 amino acids.

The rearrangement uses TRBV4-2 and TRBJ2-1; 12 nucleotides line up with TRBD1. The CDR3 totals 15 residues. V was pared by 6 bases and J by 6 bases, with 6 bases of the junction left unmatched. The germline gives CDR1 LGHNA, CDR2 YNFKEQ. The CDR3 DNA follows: TGTGCCAGCAGTAGCGGGACAGGGGGCGTCAATGAGCAGTTCTTC. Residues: CASSSGTGGVNEQFF.

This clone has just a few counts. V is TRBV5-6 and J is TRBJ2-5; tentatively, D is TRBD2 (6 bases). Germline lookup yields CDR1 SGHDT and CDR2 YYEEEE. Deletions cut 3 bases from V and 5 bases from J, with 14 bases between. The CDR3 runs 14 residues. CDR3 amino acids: CASSWGGTGETQYF. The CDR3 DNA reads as TGTGCCAGCAGCTGGGGAGGAACGGGGGAGACCCAGTACTTC.

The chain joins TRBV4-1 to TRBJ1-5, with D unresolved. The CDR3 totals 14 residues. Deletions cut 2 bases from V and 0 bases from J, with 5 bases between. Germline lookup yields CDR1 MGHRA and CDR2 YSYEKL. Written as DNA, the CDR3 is TGCGCCAGCAGCCAAATCTATAGCAATCAGCCCCAGCATTTT. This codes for CASSQIYSNQPQHF.

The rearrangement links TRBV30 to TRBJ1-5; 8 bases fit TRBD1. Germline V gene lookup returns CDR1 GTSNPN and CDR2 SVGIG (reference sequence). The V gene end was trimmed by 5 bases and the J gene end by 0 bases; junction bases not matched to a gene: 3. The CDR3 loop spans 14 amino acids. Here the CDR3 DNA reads TGTGCCTGGCAACAGGGGGATAGCAATCAGCCCCAGCATTTT. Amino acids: CAWQQGDSNQPQHF.

The CDR3 sequence: CASRTAGVSNGYTF. As DNA, the CDR3 is TGTGCCAGCAGAACCGCGGGGGTCAGCAATGGCTACACCTTC. The rearrangement joins TRBV27 to TRBJ1-2; D might be TRBD1 (5 bases). The CDR3 spans 14 residues. CDR1 is MNHEY, CDR2 SMNVEV, per germline (reference sequence). V gave up 6 bases and J gave up 6 bases, with 17 bases separating them.

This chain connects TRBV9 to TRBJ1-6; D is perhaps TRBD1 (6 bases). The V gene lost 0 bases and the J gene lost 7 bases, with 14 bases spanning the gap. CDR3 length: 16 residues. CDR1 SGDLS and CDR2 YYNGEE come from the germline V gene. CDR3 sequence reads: CASSVGPWQGNSPLHF. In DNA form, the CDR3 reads TGTGCCAGCAGCGTAGGGCCCTGGCAGGGGAATTCACCCCTCCACTTT.

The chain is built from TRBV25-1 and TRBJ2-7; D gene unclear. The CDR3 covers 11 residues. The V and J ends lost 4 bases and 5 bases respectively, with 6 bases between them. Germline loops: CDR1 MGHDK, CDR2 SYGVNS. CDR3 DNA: TGTGCCAGCAGTGTAGCCCACGAGCAGTACTTC. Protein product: CASSVAHEQYF.

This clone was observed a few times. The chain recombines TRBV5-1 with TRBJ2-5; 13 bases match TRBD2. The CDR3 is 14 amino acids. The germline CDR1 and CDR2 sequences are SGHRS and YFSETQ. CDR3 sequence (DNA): TGCGGGAGCAGCTCCGGGACTAGCGGGGCCGGGTGGTACTTC. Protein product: CGSSSGTSGAGWYF.

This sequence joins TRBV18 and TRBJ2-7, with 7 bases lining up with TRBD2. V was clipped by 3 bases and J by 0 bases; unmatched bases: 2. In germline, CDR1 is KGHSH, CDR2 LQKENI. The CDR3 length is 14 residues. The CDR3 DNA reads TGTGCCAGCTCACCTGGGACTACCTCCTACGAGCAGTACTTC. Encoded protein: CASSPGTTSYEQYF.

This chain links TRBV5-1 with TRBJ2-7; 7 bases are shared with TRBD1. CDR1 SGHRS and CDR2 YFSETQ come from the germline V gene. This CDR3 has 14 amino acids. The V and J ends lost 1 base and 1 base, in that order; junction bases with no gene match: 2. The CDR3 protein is CASSLTGASYEQYF. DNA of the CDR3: TGCGCCAGCAGCTTGACAGGGGCTTCCTACGAGCAGTACTTC.

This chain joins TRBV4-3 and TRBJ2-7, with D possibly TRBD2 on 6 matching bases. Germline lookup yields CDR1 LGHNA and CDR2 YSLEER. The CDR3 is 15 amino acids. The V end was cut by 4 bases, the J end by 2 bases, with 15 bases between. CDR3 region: CASSRAQEGTYEQYF. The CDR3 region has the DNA TGCGCCAGCAGCCGGGCCCAGGAGGGCACCTACGAGCAGTACTTC.

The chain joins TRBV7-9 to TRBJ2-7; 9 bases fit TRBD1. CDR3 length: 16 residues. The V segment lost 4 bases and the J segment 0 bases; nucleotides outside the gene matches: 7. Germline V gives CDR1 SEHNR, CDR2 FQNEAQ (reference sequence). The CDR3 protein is CASSSSKGQGSYEQYF. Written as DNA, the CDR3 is TGTGCCAGCAGCTCGTCAAAGGGACAGGGCTCCTACGAGCAGTACTTC. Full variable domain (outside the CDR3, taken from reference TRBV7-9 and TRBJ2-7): DTGVSQNPRHKITKRGQNVTFRCDPISEHNRLYWYRQTLGQGPEFLTYFQNEAQLEKSRLLSDRFSAERPKGSFSTLEIQRTEQGDSAMYLCASSSSKGQGSYEQYFGPGTRLTVT.

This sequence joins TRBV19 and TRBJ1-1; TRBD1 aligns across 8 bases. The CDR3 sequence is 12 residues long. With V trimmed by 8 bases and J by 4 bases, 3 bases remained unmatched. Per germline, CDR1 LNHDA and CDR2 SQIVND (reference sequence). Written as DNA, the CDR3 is TGTGCCAGTGGACAGGGAGGCACTGAAGCTTTCTTT. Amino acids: CASGQGGTEAFF.

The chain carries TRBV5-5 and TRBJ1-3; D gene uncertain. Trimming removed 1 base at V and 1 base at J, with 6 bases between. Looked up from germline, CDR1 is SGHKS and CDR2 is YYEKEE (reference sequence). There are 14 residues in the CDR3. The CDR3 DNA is TGTGCCAGCAGCTTGCCCGGGTCTGGAAACACCATATATTTT. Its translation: CASSLPGSGNTIYF.

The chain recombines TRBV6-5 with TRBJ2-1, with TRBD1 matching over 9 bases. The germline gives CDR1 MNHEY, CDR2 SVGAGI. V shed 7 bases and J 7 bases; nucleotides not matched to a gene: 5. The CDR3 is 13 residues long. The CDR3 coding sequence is TGTGCCAGCATGGACAGGGGCAGGAATGAGCAGTTCTTC. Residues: CASMDRGRNEQFF.

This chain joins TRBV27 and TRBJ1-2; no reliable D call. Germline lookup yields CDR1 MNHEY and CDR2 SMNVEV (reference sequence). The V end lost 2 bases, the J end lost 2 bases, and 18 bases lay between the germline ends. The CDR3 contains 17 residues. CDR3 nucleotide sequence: TGTGCCAGCAGTTTAGAGTCGGGTCGGCAGTACAACTATGGCTACACCTTC. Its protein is CASSLESGRQYNYGYTF.